The 32 T cell receptor beta chains reported below all come from one sample, sequenced in a study of blood T cell repertoires in COVID-19. TCRdb's table, derived via immunoSEQ multiplex PCR, lists solely in-frame clones and lacks some. The sample gives 200,000 to 250,000 clones, roughly 80% of which show up once; 7.5% is in the top ten. The specimen sequenced was peripheral blood. These receptors all come from a woman of 80 years or more with COVID-19, enrolled during active disease.

The chain recombines TRBV6-1 with TRBJ2-7; 12 positions agree with TRBD2. V trimming: 4 bases; J trimming: 2 bases; junction bases outside the gene matches: 6. CDR3 length equals 16 residues. Germline values: CDR1 MNHNS, CDR2 SASEGT. CDR3 in amino acids: CASSATLAGGPYEQYF. Written as DNA, the CDR3 is TGTGCCAGCAGTGCCACCCTAGCGGGGGGGCCCTACGAGCAGTACTTC.

The rearrangement joins TRBV15 to TRBJ2-1; no definite D call. The CDR3 has 15 amino acids. Germline V gene data show CDR1 as LNHNV and CDR2 as YYDKDF (reference sequence). The V end was cut by 0 bases, the J end by 0 bases, with 6 bases between. The CDR3 DNA reads as TGTGCCACCAGCAGAGACCCGGGCTCCTACAATGAGCAGTTCTTC. Translation: CATSRDPGSYNEQFF.

The V call is TRBV5-4, the J call TRBJ1-4, with D perhaps matching TRBD1 (6 bases). The CDR3 spans 15 residues. The V and J ends lost 3 bases and 5 bases respectively, with 14 bases between them. Germline V gives CDR1 SGHNT, CDR2 YYREEE (reference sequence). DNA for the CDR3: TGTGCCAGCAGCTCATTAGGGGGAGGGAATGAAAAACTGTTTTTT. Encoded protein: CASSSLGGGNEKLFF.

CDR3 coding DNA: TGTGCCAGTACGGTCGAGGGACAGGGGGCAAATGAGCAGTTCTTC. This codes for CASTVEGQGANEQFF. V is TRBV2 and J is TRBJ2-1; TRBD1 matches 12 bases. Trimming cost V 9 bases and J 7 bases; bases outside gene matches: 10. Germline CDR1 SNHLY, CDR2 FYNNEI. The CDR3 has 15 amino acids.

The chain joins TRBV28 to TRBJ2-3; TRBD2 matches at 8 bases. The CDR3 runs 15 residues. V gave up 6 bases and J gave up 5 bases; unmatched junction bases: 10. CDR1 and CDR2 from the germline V gene are MDHEN and SYDVKM. CDR3 region: CASRRAGASGDTQYF. CDR3 sequence (DNA): TGTGCCAGCAGAAGAGCGGGGGCGAGTGGAGATACGCAGTATTTT. Looking up the rest from reference TRBV28 and TRBJ2-3 gives the full variable domain: DVKVTQSSRYLVKRTGEKVFLECVQDMDHENMFWYRQDPGLGLRLIYFSYDVKMKEKGDIPEGYSVSREKKERFSLILESASTNQTSMYLCASRRAGASGDTQYFGPGTRLTVL.

The rearrangement joins TRBV6-5 to TRBJ1-5; 8 bases are shared with TRBD1. The CDR3 spans 13 residues. Germline CDR1 reads MNHEY; CDR2 reads SVGAGI. J gave up 6 bases and V 8 bases, and 6 bases lay outside the gene matches. For the CDR3, the DNA is TGTGCCAGCCGGCGGACAGGGCCTCAGCCCCAGCATTTT. Translation gives CASRRTGPQPQHF.

The chain joins TRBV6-6 to TRBJ1-5; D call uncertain. Germline V CDR1 and CDR2: MNHNY, SVGAGI (reference sequence). V gave up 11 bases and J gave up 2 bases, with 13 bases separating them. The CDR3 length is 13 residues. CDR3 in amino acids: CAGRREGNQPQHF. CDR3 DNA: TGTGCCGGTCGGAGGGAGGGCAATCAGCCCCAGCATTTT.

This clone was detected only once. CDR3 coding DNA: TGTGCCAGCAGTTACTCGAGTCCAGGGCCGAATGAAAAACTGTTTTTT. As protein: CASSYSSPGPNEKLFF. The rearrangement uses TRBV6-5 and TRBJ1-4; possibly TRBD1 for D (5 bases). CDR1 and CDR2 (germline): MNHEY, SVGAGI. CDR3 length: 16 amino acids. V was pared by 0 bases and J by 5 bases, with 13 bases between.

V is TRBV15 and J is TRBJ1-1; the match to TRBD1 covers 12 bases. There are 16 residues in the CDR3. Losses at the gene ends were 3 bases for V and 4 bases for J; bases not matched to a gene: 6. Germline CDR1 and CDR2: LNHNV and YYDKDF (reference sequence). The CDR3 is CATSRGTGGDGTEAFF. CDR3 bases: TGTGCCACCAGCAGGGGGACAGGGGGCGATGGCACTGAAGCTTTCTTT.

V and J are TRBV7-3 and TRBJ1-1, with D unclear. This CDR3 is built from 13 residues. V was clipped by 3 bases and J by 2 bases, with 7 bases between them. Germline CDR1 reads SGHTA; CDR2 reads FQGTGA. This CDR3 is CASSFTVNTEAFF. CDR3 nucleotide sequence: TGTGCCAGCAGCTTTACAGTTAACACTGAAGCTTTCTTT.

The chain has TRBV28 and TRBJ1-5, with D uncertain. The ends were cut back, 7 bases at V and 6 bases at J, with 10 bases in the middle. The CDR3 loop spans 12 amino acids. Germline V gene data show CDR1 as MDHEN and CDR2 as SYDVKM. As DNA, the CDR3 is TGTGCCAGCACATCTGCACTTCAGCCCCAGCATTTT. It encodes CASTSALQPQHF.

J is TRBJ2-7 and V is TRBV19, with 8 bases that match TRBD2. Germline loops: CDR1 LNHDA, CDR2 SQIVND (reference sequence). The CDR3 is 12 residues long. V shed 3 bases and J 12 bases; nucleotides not matched to a gene: 7. The CDR3 nucleotides are TGTGCCAGTAGTATCGGGAGGGCGGCTTTGTACTTC. Protein: CASSIGRAALYF.

This chain joins TRBV2 and TRBJ1-4; 9 nucleotides line up with TRBD1. Germline CDR1 SNHLY, CDR2 FYNNEI. Trimming cost V 5 bases and J 8 bases; bases outside gene matches: 9. The CDR3 is 15 amino acids. The CDR3 loop is CASSRDRDLGEKLFF. CDR3 DNA sequence: TGTGCCAGCAGTAGGGACAGGGACCTAGGCGAAAAACTGTTTTTT.

The gene calls are TRBV27 and TRBJ2-5; D not certain. V lost 0 bases, J lost 5 bases, and 7 bases lay in between. The V gene's germline CDR1 is MNHEY and CDR2 SMNVEV (reference sequence). The CDR3 loop spans 13 amino acids. The CDR3 protein is CASSLSVGETQYF. DNA of the CDR3: TGTGCCAGCAGTTTATCTGTCGGGGAGACCCAGTACTTC.

This clone came up a few times. J is TRBJ1-5 and V is TRBV6-1; D is perhaps TRBD1 (5 bases). V gave up 2 bases and J gave up 0 bases, with 14 bases separating them. This CDR3 has 17 amino acids. Germline V gives CDR1 MNHNS, CDR2 SASEGT. CDR3: CASSEPQTAYSNQPQHF. In nucleotides, the CDR3 is TGTGCCAGCAGTGAACCCCAGACAGCATATAGCAATCAGCCCCAGCATTTT.

The rearrangement links TRBV25-1 to TRBJ1-4, with 8 bases identical to TRBD1. Unmatched junction bases numbered 2, after V lost 4 bases and J lost 4 bases. Germline V gene lookup returns CDR1 MGHDK and CDR2 SYGVNS. The CDR3 loop spans 14 amino acids. Here the CDR3 DNA reads TGTGCCAGCAGTGGACAGGGGATTAATGAAAAACTGTTTTTT. The encoded protein is CASSGQGINEKLFF.

This clone came up a few times. This chain uses TRBV5-1 with TRBJ1-1; maybe TRBD1 (6 bases). The CDR3 sequence is 15 residues long. Germline CDR1 is SGHRS and CDR2 is YFSETQ. The V end was cut by 4 bases, the J end by 6 bases, with 19 bases between. This chain's CDR3 is CASSPVTGIVAEAFF. Written as DNA, the CDR3 is TGCGCCAGCAGCCCGGTTACAGGGATTGTGGCTGAAGCTTTCTTT.

V is TRBV4-1 and J is TRBJ2-7; 14 bases agree with TRBD2. Per germline, CDR1 MGHRA and CDR2 YSYEKL. This CDR3 has 16 residues. V dropped 4 bases and J dropped 2; count of bases not matched to a gene: 4. In DNA, the CDR3 is TGCGCCAGCAGCCGAGGGGGACTAGCGGGAGCCTACGAGCAGTACTTC. Protein product: CASSRGGLAGAYEQYF.

The V and J genes are TRBV7-9 and TRBJ1-2; 7 positions match TRBD1. Per the germline V gene, CDR1 is SEHNR and CDR2 is FQNEAQ (reference sequence). CDR3 size: 17 residues. With V trimmed by 0 bases and J by 6 bases, 13 bases remained unmatched. CDR3 protein: CASSLAGGQPLRDGYTF. CDR3 coding DNA: TGTGCCAGCAGCTTAGCCGGGGGACAGCCCTTAAGGGATGGCTACACCTTC.

This clone was detected a few times. CDR3 sequence: CASSQTWRGQPPVNEQFF. Written as DNA, the CDR3 is TGCGCCAGCAGCCAAACCTGGAGGGGTCAGCCGCCGGTTAATGAGCAGTTCTTC. The chain links TRBV4-1 to TRBJ2-1, with a possible D match to TRBD2 (6 bases). The CDR3 spans 18 residues. V was pared by 2 bases and J by 7 bases, with 24 bases between. The germline V gene has CDR1 MGHRA and CDR2 YSYEKL.

The chain uses TRBV19 and TRBJ1-1; D perhaps matches TRBD1 (6 bases). Germline V CDR1 and CDR2: LNHDA, SQIVND (reference sequence). The CDR3 totals 16 residues. V dropped 7 bases and J dropped 5 bases, with 23 bases sitting between them. CDR3 sequence reads: CASKATGSRGSTEAFF. For the CDR3, the DNA is TGTGCCAGTAAGGCTACGGGATCCAGGGGATCGACTGAAGCTTTCTTT.

This clone was seen more than once but under ten times. The chain recombines TRBV11-2 with TRBJ1-1, with 7 bases matching TRBD1. The CDR3 runs 13 residues. Germline V gene lookup returns CDR1 SGHAT and CDR2 FQNNGV. Trimming cost V 3 bases and J 9 bases; bases outside gene matches: 7. The CDR3, as DNA: TGTGCCAGCAGCTTTGAGAGGAGGGGGCAAGCTTTCTTT. Protein: CASSFERRGQAFF.

CDR3 protein: CASSVGTANTEAFF. Written as DNA, the CDR3 is TGTGCCAGCAGCGTAGGGACAGCGAACACTGAAGCTTTCTTT. The chain recombines TRBV9 with TRBJ1-1; D is possibly TRBD1 (6 bases). Per germline, CDR1 SGDLS and CDR2 YYNGEE. The V and J ends lost 0 bases and 1 base respectively, with 7 bases between them. The CDR3 has 14 residues.

The chain recombines TRBV7-2 with TRBJ2-2; TRBD2 agrees at 9 bases. With V trimmed by 4 bases and J by 1 base, 10 bases remained unmatched. The germline gives CDR1 SGHTA, CDR2 FQGNSA. The CDR3 consists of 18 residues. CDR3 region: CASSSVGGGARNTGELFF. DNA of the CDR3: TGTGCCAGCAGCTCGGTGGGCGGGGGGGCCCGGAACACCGGGGAGCTGTTTTTT.

The chain employs TRBV29-1 and TRBJ1-2, with 12 bases lining up with TRBD1. Germline trimming cut 4 bases from V and 7 bases from J; bases unmatched to any gene: 19. From germline, CDR1 is SQVTM and CDR2 ANQGSEA. CDR3 length: 18 residues. CDR3 DNA: TGCAGCGTTGCCGCCCCAGGGGGACAGGGGGCGAGTTCGGGTGGCTACACCTTC. This encodes CSVAAPGGQGASSGGYTF.

The table lists this clone with a few counts. The chain is built from TRBV18 and TRBJ1-5, with D possibly TRBD1 on 6 matching bases. CDR1 and CDR2 from the germline V gene are KGHSH and LQKENI. V shed 6 bases and J shed 5 bases, with 11 bases lying between them. The CDR3 covers 13 residues. The CDR3 nucleotides read TGTGCCAGCTCCCGGACAGTAGATCAGCCCCAGCATTTT. Amino acids: CASSRTVDQPQHF. The variable domain in full, completed from reference TRBV18 and TRBJ1-5, reads NAGVMQNPRHLVRRRGQEARLRCSPMKGHSHVYWYRQLPEEGLKFMVYLQKENIIDESGMPKERFSAEFPKEGPSILRIQQVVRGDSAAYFCASSRTVDQPQHFGDGTRLSIL.

The chain's CDR3 is CASSLMGQAYTEAFF. CDR3 DNA sequence: TGTGCCAGCAGCTTAATGGGACAGGCATACACTGAAGCTTTCTTT. The chain recombines TRBV7-3 with TRBJ1-1; 8 bases are shared with TRBD1. J was trimmed by 3 bases and V by 1 base; bases with no gene match: 4. Germline loops: CDR1 SGHTA, CDR2 FQGTGA. The CDR3 totals 15 residues.

This clone was seen once. The V gene is TRBV29-1, the J gene TRBJ1-1; 9 bases line up with TRBD1. Germline CDR1 and CDR2: SQVTM and ANQGSEA. Germline trimming cut 7 bases from V and 3 bases from J; bases unmatched to any gene: 6. There are 13 residues in the CDR3. CDR3 sequence: CSAGQGLDTEAFF. CDR3 nucleotide sequence: TGCAGCGCCGGACAGGGGTTGGACACTGAAGCTTTCTTT.

Concerning this clone itself: A read error may account for a junction end that differs from germline. This chain uses TRBV5-1 with TRBJ2-7, with a weak D call TRBD1 (6 bases). The CDR3 has 15 residues. CDR1 and CDR2 (germline): SGHRS, YFSETQ. CDR3 sequence (DNA): TGCGCCAGCAGCCCTCCCCCGGCAGGGGCAGGGACACAGATCTTC. Amino acid sequence: CASSPPPAGAGTQIF.

The rearrangement links TRBV19 to TRBJ1-6, with D unclear. CDR1 and CDR2 from the germline V gene are LNHDA and SQIVND (reference sequence). The CDR3 runs 14 residues. V lost 7 bases to trimming and J lost 3 bases, with 10 bases between them. The CDR3 here is CASTLSGYNSPLHF. The CDR3 DNA reads as TGTGCCAGTACCCTTTCCGGCTATAATTCACCCCTCCACTTT.

The rearrangement joins TRBV3-1 (or the pseudogene TRBV3-2) to TRBJ1-6; D is uncertain. The CDR3 spans 12 residues. Looked up from germline, CDR1 is LGHDT and CDR2 is YNNKEL (reference sequence). V gave up 3 bases and J gave up 9 bases, with 6 bases separating them. The CDR3 reads CASSQQISPLHF. CDR3 nucleotide sequence: TGTGCCAGCAGCCAGCAGATTTCACCCCTCCACTTT.

The V and J genes are TRBV7-9 and TRBJ1-6; no clear D. Trimming shortened V by 4 bases and J by 7 bases, and 17 bases separated the two germline ends. Per germline, CDR1 SEHNR and CDR2 FQNEAQ (reference sequence). CDR3 length equals 16 residues. CDR3 protein: CASSSISFRQNSPLHF. The CDR3 DNA reads TGTGCCAGCAGCTCGATCAGCTTTAGACAAAATTCACCCCTCCACTTT.